The clone carrying this T cell receptor (beta chain) was seen ten or more times. Its cognate antigen is unknown. A second about 6 to 12 cycle PCR used barcoded and J-beta primers. TCRdb used MiXCR to reprocess the 5' RACE reads, holding one entry per CDR3 protein. The sample lists over a million distinct CDR3 sequences; approximately 25% were seen once. Peripheral blood from each donor was collected in a volume of 8 to 10 milliliters. Trimming removed 2 bases at V and 1 base at J, with 4 bases between. This CDR3 contains 14 residues. CDR1 is SGHDT and CDR2 is YYEEEE in the germline V gene. The sample is drawn from a study of blood T cells in healthy people across ages. Findings and caveats of the study: Reliance upon unsorted PBMCs precluded definitive naive versus antigen-experienced comparison.

These data also formed part of another study, on T cells of mothers and their children.

The chain carries TRBV5-6 and TRBJ2-6; the D is unclear. This TCR came from a girl aged 2 to 10 in good health. The source material was blood. CDR3 sequence (DNA): TGTGCCAGCAGCTTTGGGTCTGGGGCCAACGTCCTGACTTTC. Amino acids: CASSFGSGANVLTF.